What follows is one TCR beta chain and its context. There are many counts of this clonotype. Its cognate antigen has yet to be identified. Per-base quality was not reported, and no clone a single base away is much larger than it. V is pared back by 2 bases and J by 2 bases, with 15 bases lying between the germline termini. The CDR3, from cysteine to phenylalanine, totals 16 residues. The CDR3 DNA has 48 bases and is translated from base 1. For CDR1 and CDR2, the germline V gene lists SGHTA and FQGTGA. The entry originates in a study. The data were produced on an Illumina MiSeq. TCRdb passed the public sequencing reads through fastp at Q25 and MiXCR, retaining productive beta sequences. Entries are consolidated by CDR3 protein sequence, retaining the most common genes and DNA. Recorded for this sample are thousands of distinct CDR3 sequences; more than 9% of them occurred a single time. Of the sample, more than 10% is held by the ten largest clones.

The TCR originated in a human donor with rheumatoid arthritis. The sequence joins TRBV7-3 to TRBJ2-5, with a tentative D call of TRBD1 or TRBD2, each matching 6 bases. The sequencing sample was made of CD4+ T cells from synovial fluid. Here the CDR3 is given as CASSLGVGAGQETQYF. The DNA sequence is as follows: TGTGCCAGCAGCTTAGGCGTGGGGGCGGGGCAAGAGACCCAGTACTTC.